This entry lists 8 T cell receptor beta chains sequenced from one sample in a study of T cell repertoires in cytomegalovirus infection. TCRdb called the reads again in MiXCR, with one record for every CDR3 protein. The sample records approximately 220,000 distinct CDR3 sequences, 38% being singletons. Antigen specificity for these receptors is unknown. Sequencing was performed on CD8+ T cells from cultured PBMCs, taken from culture after CMV antigen stimulation. These receptor sequences come from a human donor in good health (CMV status not recorded). Some clones in this sample may be carry-over from other donors' samples.

The chain has TRBV28 and TRBJ2-3, with D possibly TRBD2 on 5 matching bases. Germline V gives CDR1 MDHEN, CDR2 SYDVKM. The CDR3 has 22 residues. Trimming shortened V by 4 bases and J by 14 bases, and 46 bases separated the two germline ends. The CDR3 DNA reads as TGTGCCAGCAGTTCGTATCTGGTTGGGTCATCCCCGGGGTCTTCTCGCACAGAGACGACGTATTTT. It codes for CASSSYLVGSSPGSSRTETTYF.

This clonotype came up a few times. The V gene is TRBV6-1, the J gene TRBJ1-1; 8 nucleotides agree with TRBD1. This CDR3 comprises 14 residues. Germline assignment: CDR1 MNHNS and CDR2 SASEGT. V shed 6 bases, J shed 4 bases, and the junction held 7 bases outside the gene matches. Here the CDR3 reads CASRPQGASTEAFF. For the CDR3, the DNA is TGTGCCAGCAGGCCCCAGGGGGCTAGCACTGAAGCTTTCTTT.

This clonotype was counted between two and nine times. CDR3 DNA sequence: TGTGCCAGCAGCCCCCCCCTGGGACCGGGAAATGGCTACACCTTC. Amino acid sequence: CASSPPLGPGNGYTF. The gene calls are TRBV7-9 and TRBJ1-2; tentative D call: TRBD1 (5 bases). V shed 5 bases and J shed 6 bases, with 19 bases lying between them. CDR3 length: 15 residues. Germline values: CDR1 SEHNR, CDR2 FQNEAQ (reference sequence).

This chain uses TRBV29-1 with TRBJ2-1, with 7 bases lining up with TRBD2. The V and J ends lost 6 bases and 7 bases, in that order; junction bases with no gene match: 9. The V gene's germline CDR1 is SQVTM and CDR2 ANQGSEA. This CDR3 is 13 amino acids long. For the CDR3, the DNA is TGCAGCGTCCCGGCGGGAGTTGGAAATGAGCAGTTCTTC. It yields the protein CSVPAGVGNEQFF.

V usage is TRBV14 and J usage is TRBJ2-1, with 8 bases aligning to TRBD2. The CDR3 is 18 amino acids. The germline CDR1 and CDR2 sequences are SGHDN and FVKESK. J lost 0 bases, V lost 4 bases, and 11 bases had no gene match. CDR3 protein: CASSRGGGPSSSYNEQFF. The CDR3 bases are TGTGCCAGCAGCCGGGGCGGGGGGCCATCGAGCTCCTACAATGAGCAGTTCTTC.

V is TRBV27 and J is TRBJ2-7; D gene uncertain. The CDR3 has 12 amino acids. The germline gives CDR1 MNHEY, CDR2 SMNVEV (reference sequence). The germline V and J ends were trimmed by 8 bases and 5 bases, with 13 bases remaining between them. The chain's CDR3 is CASRDNPHEQYF. CDR3 DNA: TGTGCCAGCCGCGACAACCCCCACGAGCAGTACTTC.

The sample holds a few counts of this clonotype. The V and J genes are TRBV7-2 and TRBJ2-5; 9 nucleotides match TRBD2. V shed 2 bases, J shed 5 bases, and the junction held 6 bases outside the gene matches. Germline loops: CDR1 SGHTA, CDR2 FQGNSA. This CDR3 is 15 amino acids long. The CDR3 DNA sequence: TGTGCCAGCAGCTTAAACGCGGGAGGGGGGGAGACCCAGTACTTC. It yields the protein CASSLNAGGGETQYF.

The CDR3 DNA follows: TGTGCCAGCAGCTCCTCGCTGACAGGGGGCTATGGCTACACCTTC. This encodes CASSSSLTGGYGYTF. V and J are TRBV7-6 and TRBJ1-2; 9 nucleotides match TRBD1. V lost 4 bases to trimming and J lost 4 bases; unmatched junction nucleotides: 7. Germline assignment: CDR1 SGHVS and CDR2 FNYEAQ. This CDR3 is 15 amino acids long.